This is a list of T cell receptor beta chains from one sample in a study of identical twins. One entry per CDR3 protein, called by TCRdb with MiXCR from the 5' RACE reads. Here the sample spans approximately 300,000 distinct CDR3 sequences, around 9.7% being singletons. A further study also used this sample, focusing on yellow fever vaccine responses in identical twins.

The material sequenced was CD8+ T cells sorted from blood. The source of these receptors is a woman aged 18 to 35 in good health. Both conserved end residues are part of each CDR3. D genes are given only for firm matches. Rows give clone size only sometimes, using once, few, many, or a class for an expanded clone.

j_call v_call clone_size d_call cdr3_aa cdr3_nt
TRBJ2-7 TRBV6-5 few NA CASSYPDDLSYEQYF TGTGCCAGCAGTTACCCCGACGACCTCTCCTACGAGCAGTACTTC
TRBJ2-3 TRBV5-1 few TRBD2 CASSLGLAGFLDTQYF TGCGCCAGCAGCCTGGGACTAGCGGGATTCCTCGATACGCAGTATTTT
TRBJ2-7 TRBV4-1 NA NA CASSQAQGIYEQYF TGCGCCAGCAGCCAAGCCCAGGGGATTTACGAGCAGTACTTC
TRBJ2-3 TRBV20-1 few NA CSARDRWVSTDTQYF TGCAGTGCTAGAGATCGGTGGGTTAGCACAGATACGCAGTATTTT
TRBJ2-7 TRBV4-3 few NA CASSQGWDGSYEQYF TGCGCCAGCAGCCAAGGGTGGGATGGGTCCTACGAGCAGTACTTC
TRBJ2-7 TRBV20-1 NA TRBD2 CSAIFTSGTRETYF TGCAGTGCTATTTTCACTAGCGGGACCCGCGAAACGTACTTC
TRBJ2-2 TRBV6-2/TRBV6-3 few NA CASRHGRDTGELFF TGTGCCAGCAGACACGGTCGGGACACCGGGGAGCTGTTTTTT
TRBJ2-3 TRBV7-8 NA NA CASRASRTQYF TGTGCCAGCAGAGCTAGCCGTACGCAGTATTTT
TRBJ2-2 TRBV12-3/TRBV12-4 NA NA CASSLRNSPGLPRPNTGELFF TGTGCCAGCAGTCTAAGAAATTCCCCGGGACTTCCTCGCCCGAACACCGGGGAGCTGTTTTTT
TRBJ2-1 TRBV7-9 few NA CASSLGGPVYNEQFF TGTGCCAGCAGCTTAGGGGGGCCCGTTTACAATGAGCAGTTCTTC
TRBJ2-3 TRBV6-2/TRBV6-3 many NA CASSYPRDFTDTQYF TGTGCCAGCAGTTACCCTCGGGACTTCACAGATACGCAGTATTTT
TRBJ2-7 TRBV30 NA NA CAWSVIEGPYEQYF TGTGCCTGGAGTGTAATTGAGGGACCCTACGAGCAGTACTTC
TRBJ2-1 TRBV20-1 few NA CSALLPLYVAAFF TGCAGTGCACTTCTTCCCCTTTACGTAGCGGCGTTCTTC
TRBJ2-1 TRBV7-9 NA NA CASSPQVGGERNEQFF TGTGCCAGCAGCCCTCAGGTGGGCGGAGAACGAAATGAGCAGTTCTTC
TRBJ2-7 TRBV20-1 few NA CSARDQGFEQYF TGCAGTGCTAGAGATCAAGGCTTCGAGCAGTACTTC
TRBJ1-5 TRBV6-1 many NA CASSPGDGNQPQHF TGTGCCAGCAGTCCAGGGGATGGCAATCAGCCCCAGCATTTT
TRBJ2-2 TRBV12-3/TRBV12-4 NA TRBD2 CASLKLELAAQELFF TGTGCCAGCCTCAAGTTAGAGCTAGCGGCCCAGGAGCTGTTTTTT
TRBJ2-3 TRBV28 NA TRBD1 CASDRDRGSTDTQYF TGTGCCAGCGACCGGGACAGGGGTAGCACAGATACGCAGTATTTT
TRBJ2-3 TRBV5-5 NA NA CAISSGPTDTQYF TGTGCCATCAGCTCTGGCCCCACAGATACGCAGTATTTT
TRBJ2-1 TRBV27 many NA CASSPPLGFINNEQFF TGTGCCAGCAGTCCACCCTTGGGGTTTATAAACAATGAGCAGTTCTTC
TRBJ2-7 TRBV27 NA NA CASSSVSRTEQYF TGTGCCAGCAGTTCCGTCAGTCGTACCGAGCAGTACTTC
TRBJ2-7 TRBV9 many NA CASSVLPVLQGRYEQYF TGTGCCAGCAGCGTACTGCCGGTTCTCCAGGGGCGCTACGAGCAGTACTTC
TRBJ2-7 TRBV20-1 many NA CSARDQEGYHEQYF TGCAGTGCTAGAGATCAAGAGGGGTACCACGAGCAGTACTTC
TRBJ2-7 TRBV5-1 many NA CASGDTAYEQYF TGCGCCAGCGGGGACACCGCCTACGAGCAGTACTTC
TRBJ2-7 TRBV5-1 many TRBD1 CASNQGTGSSYEQYF TGCGCCAGCAACCAGGGGACAGGGAGTTCCTACGAGCAGTACTTC
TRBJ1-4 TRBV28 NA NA CASSMEGPKLFF TGTGCCAGCAGTATGGAAGGGCCGAAACTGTTTTTT
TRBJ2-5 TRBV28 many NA CASSILGPKETQYF TGTGCCAGCAGTATTCTCGGGCCTAAAGAGACCCAGTACTTC
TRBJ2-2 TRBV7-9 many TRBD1 CASSVGQGPGELFF TGTGCCAGCAGCGTCGGACAGGGGCCCGGGGAGCTGTTTTTT
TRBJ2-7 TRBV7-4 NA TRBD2 CASSLTSVGTSGGDSYEQYF TGTGCCAGCAGCTTAACATCTGTGGGGACTAGCGGGGGGGACTCCTACGAGCAGTACTTC
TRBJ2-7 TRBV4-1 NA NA CASSQESRMNYEQYF TGCGCCAGCAGCCAAGAATCCAGGATGAACTACGAGCAGTACTTC
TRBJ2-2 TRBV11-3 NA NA CASSLREAGYTGELFF TGTGCCAGCAGCCTCCGGGAAGCTGGATACACCGGGGAGCTGTTTTTT
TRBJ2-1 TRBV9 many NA CASSAGGAEQFF TGTGCCAGCAGCGCCGGCGGGGCAGAGCAGTTCTTC
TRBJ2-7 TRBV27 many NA CASSLTQGLFNEQYF TGTGCCAGCAGTTTAACCCAGGGGTTGTTCAACGAGCAGTACTTC
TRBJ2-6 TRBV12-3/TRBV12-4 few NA CASSFLGAGANVLTF TGTGCCAGCAGTTTTTTGGGTGCTGGGGCCAACGTCCTGACTTTC
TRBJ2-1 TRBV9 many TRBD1 CASSATGNEQFF TGTGCCAGCAGCGCGACAGGGAATGAGCAGTTCTTC
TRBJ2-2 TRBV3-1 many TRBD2 CASSRIAGGTGELFF TGTGCCAGCAGCCGCATAGCGGGGGGCACCGGGGAGCTGTTTTTT
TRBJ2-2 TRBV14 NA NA CASSQDMDTGELFF TGTGCCAGCAGCCAAGATATGGACACCGGGGAGCTGTTTTTT
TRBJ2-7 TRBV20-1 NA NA CSARIGLYEQYF TGCAGTGCTAGGATTGGCCTATACGAGCAGTACTTC
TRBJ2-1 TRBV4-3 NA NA CASSHHRTPPYNEQFF TGCGCCAGCAGCCACCACCGGACGCCTCCCTACAATGAGCAGTTCTTC
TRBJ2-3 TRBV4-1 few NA CASSQEWASLSTDTQYF TGCGCCAGCAGCCAAGAATGGGCCAGCCTTAGCACAGATACGCAGTATTTT
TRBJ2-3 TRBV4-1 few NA CASSQAFIDTQYF TGCGCCAGCAGCCAGGCATTCATAGATACGCAGTATTTT
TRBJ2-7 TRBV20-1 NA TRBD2 CSARAWAGGYEQYF TGCAGTGCTAGGGCCTGGGCGGGAGGCTACGAGCAGTACTTC
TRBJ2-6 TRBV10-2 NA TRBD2 CASSDIGSGISGANVLTF TGCGCCAGCAGTGATATTGGTAGCGGGATCTCTGGGGCCAACGTCCTGACTTTC
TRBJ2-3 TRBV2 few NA CASSDQGPDTQYF TGTGCCAGCAGTGACCAGGGCCCAGATACGCAGTATTTT
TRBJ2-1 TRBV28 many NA CASSTGATTSNNEQFF TGTGCCAGCAGTACCGGCGCAACCACCTCTAACAATGAGCAGTTCTTC
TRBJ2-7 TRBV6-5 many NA CASSYDITYEQYF TGTGCCAGCAGTTATGATATAACCTACGAGCAGTACTTC
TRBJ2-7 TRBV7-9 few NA CASSSQGAEQYF TGTGCCAGCAGTTCACAAGGGGCCGAGCAGTACTTC
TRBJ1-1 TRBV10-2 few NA CASSGAGRGFF TGCGCCAGCAGTGGGGCGGGGAGGGGTTTCTTT
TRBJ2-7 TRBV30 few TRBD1 CAWSPGRGPGYEQYF TGTGCCTGGAGTCCCGGCAGGGGGCCCGGGTACGAGCAGTACTTC
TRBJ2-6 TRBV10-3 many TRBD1 CAISEWDRNSGANVLTF TGTGCCATCAGTGAGTGGGACAGGAACTCTGGGGCCAACGTCCTGACTTTC
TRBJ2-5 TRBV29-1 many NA CSVDPEGDSGETQYF TGCAGCGTTGACCCCGAGGGGGATTCAGGAGAGACCCAGTACTTC
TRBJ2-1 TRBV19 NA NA CASSIDTGNEQFF TGTGCCAGTAGTATAGATACGGGCAATGAGCAGTTCTTC
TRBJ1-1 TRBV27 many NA CASSFDVNTEAFF TGTGCCAGCAGTTTCGACGTGAACACTGAAGCTTTCTTT
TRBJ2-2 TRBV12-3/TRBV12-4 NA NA CASSLAPGRHGELFF TGTGCCAGCAGTTTAGCTCCAGGGAGGCACGGGGAGCTGTTTTTT
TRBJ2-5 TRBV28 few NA CASGGQETQYF TGTGCCTCTGGCGGCCAAGAGACCCAGTACTTC